This is a list of T cell receptor beta chains from one sample in a study of CD8 T cells in Susac syndrome. Using its own MiXCR run on the immunoSEQ multiplex PCR reads, TCRdb lists one record per CDR3 protein. The repertoire holds fewer than 90,000 distinct CDR3 sequences, with approximately 93% as singletons. The sequenced sample consisted of CD8+ T cells from PBMCs. The receptors were gathered from a human donor with Susac syndrome. The CDR3 runs from the conserved cysteine through the conserved F or W. The D gene is left open where the match is weak. Clone size is not always given. Where it is, it says once, few, many or a class for expanded clones.

>once|NA|TRBV2|TRBJ2-2
CASRLDITTAGELFF
TGTGCCAGCAGGTTGGACATTACCACGGCCGGGGAGCTGTTTTTT
>NA|TRBD1|TRBV3-1|TRBJ2-2
CASSPQGAGLTGELFF
TGTGCCAGCAGCCCCCAGGGGGCCGGTTTGACCGGGGAGCTGTTTTTT
>NA|TRBD1|TRBV6-2/TRBV6-3|TRBJ2-7
CASSYSAGGTVQYF
TGTGCCAGCAGTTACTCAGCAGGGGGAACTGTGCAGTACTTC
>NA|TRBD1|TRBV20-1|TRBJ1-2
CSARTGEGYTF
TGCAGTGCTAGGACAGGGGAGGGCTACACCTTC
>NA|NA|TRBV28|TRBJ1-1
CASSLFRRLNTEAFF
TGTGCCAGCAGTTTATTCCGCCGCTTGAACACTGAAGCTTTCTTT
>NA|TRBD2|TRBV12-3/TRBV12-4|TRBJ2-1
CATSSGSYNEQFF
TGTGCCACATCTAGCGGCTCCTACAATGAGCAGTTCTTC
>few|TRBD2|TRBV24-1|TRBJ2-1
CATSDLRTSDYNEQFF
TGTGCCACCAGTGATTTGAGGACTAGCGATTACAATGAGCAGTTCTTC
>NA|NA|TRBV6-5|TRBJ2-2
CASSGTPVTGGELFF
TGTGCCAGCAGTGGGACTCCGGTAACGGGCGGGGAGCTGTTTTTT
>NA|NA|TRBV7-9|TRBJ1-4
CASSLAGDGEKLFF
TGTGCCAGCAGCTTAGCAGGGGACGGGGAAAAACTGTTTTTT
>once|NA|TRBV19|TRBJ1-4
CASSQAEGLEKLFF
TGTGCCAGTAGTCAAGCGGAGGGACTGGAAAAACTGTTTTTT
>NA|NA|TRBV29-1|TRBJ2-5
CSVERLQKETQYF
TGCAGCGTTGAAAGGCTTCAGAAGGAGACCCAGTACTTC
>NA|NA|TRBV30|TRBJ1-1
CAWSVQGTGPAF
TGTGCCTGGAGTGTACAGGGAACAGGCCCAGCCTTT
>NA|NA|TRBV10-3|TRBJ1-2
CAISDPSGANGYTF
TGTGCCATCAGTGACCCCTCGGGGGCTAATGGCTACACCTTC
>NA|NA|TRBV6-7|TRBJ2-5
CASRRDMGRKETQYF
TGTGCCAGCCGAAGGGACATGGGGCGAAAAGAGACCCAGTACTTC
>NA|NA|TRBV6-1|TRBJ1-2
CASSTSGYTF
TGTGCCAGCAGTACGAGTGGCTACACCTTC
>NA|NA|TRBV4-1|TRBJ2-1
CASSQDQVSYNEQFF
TGCGCCAGCAGCCAAGATCAAGTAAGTTACAATGAGCAGTTCTTC
>NA|NA|TRBV6-1|TRBJ2-1
CASSAGTPAHEQFF
TGTGCCAGCAGTGCCGGGACACCCGCCCATGAGCAGTTCTTC
>NA|TRBD1|TRBV19|TRBJ2-7
CASSRRQGAWEQYF
TGTGCCAGTAGCCGGAGACAGGGGGCTTGGGAGCAGTACTTC
>once|NA|TRBV5-5|TRBJ2-5
CASTLGATLRSETQYF
TGTGCCAGCACCTTGGGGGCGACCCTCAGGTCGGAGACCCAGTACTTC
>NA|TRBD1|TRBV5-6|TRBJ1-5
CASSSSGTGLNQPQHF
TGTGCCAGCAGCTCGAGCGGGACAGGGTTGAATCAGCCCCAGCATTTT
>NA|NA|TRBV24-1|TRBJ2-7
CATSDGDVTSYEQYF
TGTGCCACCAGTGACGGGGACGTAACATCCTACGAGCAGTACTTC
>once|NA|TRBV2|TRBJ2-5
CASSPGGFPETQYF
TGTGCCAGCAGTCCAGGGGGGTTCCCGGAGACCCAGTACTTC
>NA|NA|TRBV2|TRBJ2-7
CASSYRAREQYF
TGTGCCAGCAGTTACAGGGCTCGGGAGCAGTACTTC
>NA|NA|TRBV21-1|TRBJ1-4
CASSRQAIMGEKLFF
TGTGCCAGCAGCAGACAGGCGATTATGGGCGAAAAACTGTTTTTT